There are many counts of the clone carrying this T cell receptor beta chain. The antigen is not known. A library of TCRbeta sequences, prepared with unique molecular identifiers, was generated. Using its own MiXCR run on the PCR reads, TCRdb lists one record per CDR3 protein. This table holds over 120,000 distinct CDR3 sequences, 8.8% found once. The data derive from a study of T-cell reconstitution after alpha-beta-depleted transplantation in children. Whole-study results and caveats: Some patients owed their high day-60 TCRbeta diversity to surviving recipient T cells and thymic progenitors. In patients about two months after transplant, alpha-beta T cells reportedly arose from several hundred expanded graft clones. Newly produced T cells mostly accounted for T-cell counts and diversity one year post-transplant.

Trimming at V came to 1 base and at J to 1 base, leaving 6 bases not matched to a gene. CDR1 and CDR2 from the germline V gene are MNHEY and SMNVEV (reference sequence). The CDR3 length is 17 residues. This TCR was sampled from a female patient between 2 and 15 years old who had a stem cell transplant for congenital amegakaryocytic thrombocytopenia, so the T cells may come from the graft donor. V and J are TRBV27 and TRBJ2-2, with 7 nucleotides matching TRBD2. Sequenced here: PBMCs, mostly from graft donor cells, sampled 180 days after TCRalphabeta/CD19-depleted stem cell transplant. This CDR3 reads CASSLLVASGNTGELFF. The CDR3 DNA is TGTGCCAGCAGTTTATTGGTGGCTAGCGGGAACACCGGGGAGCTGTTTTTT.